This is a list of T cell receptor beta chains from one sample in a study of cytomegalovirus exposure and HLA in healthy donors. TCRdb keeps only in-frame clones here, not all; method: immunoSEQ multiplex PCR. The data hold some 130,000 clones, with approximately 84% observed a single time. The specimen was PBMCs. Receptor source: a middle-aged woman in good health and CMV-seronegative. CDR3s include the opening cysteine and the closing phenylalanine or tryptophan. The D gene is left open where the match is weak. Clone size appears in some rows only: once, few, many, or a class for an expanded clone.

>TRBJ2-5|NA|15|TRBV5-1|TRBD2
CASSLSAAGGGGQYF
TGCGCCAGCAGCTTGTCGGCGGCGGGCGGGGGTGGCCAGTACTTC
>TRBJ1-1|NA|14|TRBV2|NA
CASRAQGLGEEAFF
TGTGCCAGCAGGGCGCAGGGACTGGGGGAAGAAGCTTTCTTT
>TRBJ1-1|NA|16|TRBV10-2|NA
CASYSDGRWVNTEAFF
TGCGCCAGCTATTCCGACGGGAGGTGGGTGAACACTGAAGCTTTCTTT
>TRBJ2-7|NA|12|TRBV30|TRBD2
CAWTSGGYEQYF
TGTGCCTGGACCTCCGGGGGGTACGAGCAGTACTTC
>TRBJ2-4|NA|15|TRBV5-1|NA
CARPWAYIAKNIQYF
TGCGCCAGGCCTTGGGCATACATAGCCAAAAACATTCAGTACTTC
>TRBJ2-3|NA|15|TRBV27|TRBD1
CASSLLGTGGHTQYF
TGTGCCAGCAGTTTACTCGGGACAGGGGGCCATACGCAGTATTTT
>TRBJ1-6|NA|13|TRBV11-2|NA
CASSLVRNSPLHF
TGTGCCAGCAGCTTAGTTCGTAATTCACCCCTCCACTTT
>TRBJ1-1|NA|15|TRBV5-1|TRBD1
CASSQGTGTNTEAFF
TGCGCCAGCAGCCAGGGGACAGGGACGAACACTGAAGCTTTCTTT
>TRBJ1-2|NA|16|TRBV18|TRBD1
CASSPGQGPIDYGYTF
TGTGCCAGCTCACCGGGACAGGGCCCAATAGACTATGGCTACACCTTC
>TRBJ2-2|NA|18|TRBV7-6|NA
CASSLGAWGRANTGELFF
TGTGCCAGCAGCTTAGGGGCTTGGGGCAGGGCTAACACCGGGGAGCTGTTTTTT
>TRBJ2-1|NA|12|TRBV5-6|NA
CASSTLSNEQFF
TGTGCCAGCAGCACCCTAAGCAATGAGCAGTTCTTC
>TRBJ2-1|NA|14|TRBV27|NA
CASSQGSSNNEQFF
TGTGCCAGCAGTCAGGGGTCCTCGAACAATGAGCAGTTCTTC
>TRBJ2-3|NA|19|TRBV7-3|TRBD2
CASSHLPGTSGGATDTQYF
TGTGCCAGCAGTCACTTACCAGGGACTAGCGGGGGGGCAACAGATACGCAGTATTTT
>TRBJ2-1|NA|14|TRBV30|TRBD1
CAWGGQVYYNEQFF
TGTGCCTGGGGCGGACAGGTTTATTACAATGAGCAGTTCTTC
>TRBJ1-2|NA|16|TRBV19|TRBD1
CASSISGTGTPGGYTF
TGTGCCAGTAGTATTTCTGGGACAGGGACCCCGGGCGGCTACACCTTC
>TRBJ1-2|NA|15|TRBV5-1|TRBD1
CASSPGTGLNYGYTF
TGCGCCAGCAGCCCTGGGACAGGTCTTAACTATGGCTACACCTTC
>TRBJ2-3|few|15|TRBV2|TRBD1
CASRFRTGNTDTQYF
TGTGCCAGCAGGTTCCGGACAGGCAACACAGATACGCAGTATTTT
>TRBJ2-1|once|15|TRBV19|NA
CASSIQGTTYNEQFF
TGTGCCAGTAGTATACAGGGAACTACCTACAATGAGCAGTTCTTC
>TRBJ1-1|NA|15|TRBV27|NA
CASSLGSGLNTEAFF
TGTGCCAGCAGTTTAGGGTCGGGGTTGAACACTGAAGCTTTCTTT
>TRBJ1-5|once|16|TRBV5-6|NA
CASSSRTEGTNQPQHF
TGTGCCAGCAGCTCTAGGACAGAGGGGACCAATCAGCCCCAGCATTTT
>TRBJ1-5|NA|16|TRBV2|NA
CASSENRGGAGQPQHF
TGTGCCAGCAGTGAAAATAGGGGGGGGGCTGGTCAGCCCCAGCATTTT
>TRBJ1-2|NA|16|TRBV7-9|TRBD1
CASSLAGTGDSYGYTF
TGTGCCAGCAGCTTAGCCGGGACAGGGGACTCCTATGGCTACACCTTC
>TRBJ2-5|NA|16|TRBV12-5|NA
CASGLGGGLTQETQYF
TGTGCTAGTGGTTTGGGTGGCGGGCTTACTCAAGAGACCCAGTACTTC
>TRBJ2-4|NA|17|TRBV19|NA
CASSIESGLGAKNIQYF
TGTGCCAGTAGTATAGAATCAGGGTTGGGGGCCAAAAACATTCAGTACTTC
>TRBJ2-2|once|18|TRBV7-3|NA
CASSSDRQVPLNTGELFF
TGTGCCAGCAGCTCGGACCGACAGGTTCCCTTGAACACCGGGGAGCTGTTTTTT
>TRBJ2-1|NA|15|TRBV2|TRBD2
CASSEAGGAYNEQFF
TGTGCCAGCAGTGAAGCGGGGGGGGCCTACAATGAGCAGTTCTTC
>TRBJ2-5|NA|14|TRBV4-1|NA
CASSQDSRGETQYF
TGCGCCAGCAGCCAAGATAGTAGGGGAGAGACCCAGTACTTC
>TRBJ2-3|NA|12|TRBV6-5|NA
CASSEGADTQYF
TGTGCCAGCAGTGAAGGAGCAGATACGCAGTATTTT
>TRBJ2-1|NA|12|TRBV30|NA
CAWSIVYNEQFF
TGTGCCTGGAGTATCGTATACAATGAGCAGTTCTTC
>TRBJ2-6|NA|16|TRBV5-4|TRBD1
CASSPGGGSGANVLTF
TGTGCCAGCAGCCCAGGGGGCGGCTCTGGGGCCAACGTCCTGACTTTC
>TRBJ2-5|NA|11|TRBV4-2|NA
CASSSRETQYF
TGTGCCAGCAGCTCCCGGGAGACCCAGTACTTC
>TRBJ2-3|NA|13|TRBV29-1|NA
CSVDLVFGRGQYF
TGCAGCGTTGACTTGGTCTTCGGCAGGGGGCAGTATTTT
>TRBJ1-1|once|12|TRBV5-5|NA
CASSLTAAEAFF
TGTGCCAGCAGCTTAACAGCGGCTGAAGCTTTCTTT
>TRBJ1-1|few|14|TRBV5-4|NA
CASSFEGRNTEAFF
TGTGCCAGCAGCTTCGAGGGTCGGAACACTGAAGCTTTCTTT
>TRBJ1-1|NA|12|TRBV19|NA
CASSIVNTEAFF
TGTGCCAGTAGTATCGTGAACACTGAAGCTTTCTTT
>TRBJ1-5|NA|14|TRBV28|TRBD1
CASSDPQGSQPQHF
TGTGCCAGCAGCGATCCACAGGGGAGCCAGCCCCAGCATTTT
>TRBJ2-3|once|15|TRBV28|NA
CASSLIGASTDTQYF
TGTGCCAGCAGTTTGATTGGGGCCAGCACAGATACGCAGTATTTT
>TRBJ2-1|NA|14|TRBV6-5|NA
CASSYSPHYNEQFF
TGTGCCAGCAGTTACTCTCCCCACTACAATGAGCAGTTCTTC
>TRBJ2-7|NA|11|TRBV30|NA
CAWTGSSEQYF
TGTGCCTGGACAGGGTCGAGCGAGCAGTACTTC
>TRBJ2-7|few|15|TRBV2|NA
CASSYKQKAAYEQYF
TGTGCCAGTAGTTACAAGCAGAAGGCGGCATACGAGCAGTACTTC
>TRBJ2-3|once|15|TRBV5-1|TRBD1
CASSVGQGYTDTQYF
TGCGCCAGCAGCGTGGGACAGGGGTACACAGATACGCAGTATTTT
>TRBJ1-6|NA|17|TRBV2|NA
CASSQFGQSSYNSPLHF
TGTGCCAGCAGTCAATTTGGACAGAGCTCCTATAATTCACCCCTCCACTTT
>TRBJ2-5|few|14|TRBV18|NA
CASSPPEGRGSQYF
TGTGCCAGCTCACCACCGGAGGGGAGAGGGTCCCAGTACTTC
>TRBJ2-6|NA|16|TRBV30|TRBD1
CAWSTNQGAGANGLTF
TGTGCCTGGAGTACAAACCAGGGGGCCGGGGCCAACGGCCTGACTTTC
>TRBJ2-3|NA|16|TRBV6-6|NA
CASSYTSRGIGDTQYF
TGTGCCAGCAGTTATACGAGCCGGGGAATTGGGGATACGCAGTATTTT